The clone carrying this T cell receptor (beta chain) was detected ten times or more. The data derive from a study of Graves' ophthalmopathy and Graves' hyperthyroidism. RNA transcripts were the source from which TCR beta CDR3 regions were amplified. Second-round multiplex PCR came after first-round RT-PCR with HTBI primers. TCRdb re-called the multiplex PCR reads with MiXCR, one entry per CDR3 protein. The sample lists hundreds of thousands of distinct CDR3 sequences, 40% to 50% occurring once. Sequencing was done on a sample of peripheral blood. The source is an adult man with Graves' ophthalmopathy.

CDR3 sequence (DNA): TGTGCCAGTAGGTCAGGGAACTATGGCTACACCTTC. As protein: CASRSGNYGYTF. The J gene is TRBJ1-2, the V gene TRBV19, with D possibly TRBD1 on 5 matching bases. The CDR3 runs to 12 residues. V lost 6 bases, J lost 2 bases, and 7 bases lay in between. Per the germline V gene, CDR1 is LNHDA and CDR2 is SQIVND (reference sequence). Complete variable domain (other parts from reference TRBV19 and TRBJ1-2): DGGITQSPKYLFRKEGQNVTLSCEQNLNHDAMYWYRQDPGQGLRLIYYSQIVNDFQKGDIAEGYSVSREKKESFPLTVTSAQKNPTAFYLCASRSGNYGYTFGSGTRLTVV.